This TCR beta chain derives from a study of cytomegalovirus exposure and HLA in healthy donors. Study-level background: Ancestry clustering placed 81% of over 300 genotyped donors in the Caucasian-associated cluster. Whole-study results and caveats: The authors later found TCR association rates varying by HLA locus, with DRB1 most and HLA-C fewest. The authors confirmed in vitro that a few CMV-associated chains were specific for CMV antigens.

With respect to this clone: The antigen is undetermined.

Researchers ran the PCR with 60 Vbeta and 13 Jbeta primers. TCRdb keeps only in-frame clones here, not all; method: immunoSEQ multiplex PCR. The table includes 150,000 to 200,000 clones, around 72% detected once. CDR1 is SGHTA, CDR2 FQGTGA, per germline. Trimming cost V 5 bases and J 5 bases; bases outside gene matches: 4. The CDR3 extends over 15 amino acids. The genes are TRBV7-3 and TRBJ2-2; 11 bases map to TRBD2. Source material: PBMCs. The source of this sequence is a man between 45 and 60 years old in good health and CMV-seronegative. The CDR3 DNA follows: TGTGCCAGCAGCATACTAGCGGGGGTAACCGGGGAGCTGTTTTTT. Its translation: CASSILAGVTGELFF. The full variable domain, in which reference TRBV7-3 and TRBJ2-2 provide the parts outside the CDR3, is GAGVSQTPSNKVTEKGKYVELRCDPISGHTALYWYRQSLGQGPEFLIYFQGTGAADDSGLPNDRFFAVRPEGSVSTLKIQRTERGDSAVYLCASSILAGVTGELFFGEGSRLTVL.